This paragraph covers one TCR beta chain sequence. Its specificity is unknown. The data are from a study of glioma-infiltrating T cells after dendritic cell vaccination. Study-wide background: Between about 2003 and 2013, patients got autologous tumor lysate-pulsed dendritic cell vaccines. Patients received three intradermal dendritic cell vaccine injections at biweekly intervals.

The time point here: after dendritic cell vaccination, including at tumor progression/relapse. Trimming took 0 bases from V and 0 from J, leaving 9 bases between them. The CDR3 is 16 amino acids. Up to about 2 ug genomic DNA was used for TCRB CDR3 amplification. TCRdb keeps only in-frame clones here, not all; method: immunoSEQ multiplex PCR. The sample has over 90,000 clones; 75% to 90% are singletons. General study findings and limits: The cohort had few patients with full blood and tumor sets.

This material consisted of blood, taken after dendritic cell vaccination. This receptor was obtained from a human donor with glioblastoma. This chain joins TRBV23-1 and TRBJ1-5; D call uncertain. TRBV23-1 has ORF status, its function being uncertain. This chain's CDR3 is CASSQSRQASNQPQHF. CDR3 DNA sequence: TGCGCCAGCAGTCAATCTCGGCAGGCTAGCAATCAGCCCCAGCATTTT.